The source of this T cell receptor (beta chain) is a study of T cells in Graves' hyperthyroidism and ophthalmopathy (dated by TCRdb to about 2019). Notes on the research overall: Peripheral blood was sampled at the time of initial diagnosis, prior to any treatment. According to the paper, TCR Vbeta CDR3 sequencing was carried out on more than 120 peripheral blood samples, which came from fewer than 50 ophthalmopathy, approximately 78 hyperthyroidism and approximately 17 progressor patients. Thyroid tissue and blood T-cell repertoires from several Graves' hyperthyroidism patients were also compared in the study. An independent validation cohort of about 20 hyperthyroidism patients and about 15 patients who later progressed to ophthalmopathy tested prospective prediction of ophthalmopathy. A discovery cohort of roughly 96 patients, approximately 45 with Graves' ophthalmopathy and approximately 55 with stable Graves' hyperthyroidism, was used to find distinguishing TCR V-J signatures. The roughly 100 discovery patients were randomly divided into training and test sets at a 7:3 ratio. Following sampling, methimazole starting at 30 mg daily was given to hyperthyroidism patients, and high-dose intravenous methylprednisolone was given to ophthalmopathy patients. Findings and caveats that apply to the study as a whole: Most expanded thyroid clonotypes (frequency above 0.001) were also detected in blood, suggesting blood repertoires may reflect thyroid immune responses. In cross-validation, a model built on a 13 V-J signature told ophthalmopathy apart from stable hyperthyroidism with 85% to 90% sensitivity and approximately 84% specificity, and in testing the same model reached 80%/75%. In validation, progression to ophthalmopathy was predicted by the model with roughly 71% sensitivity and around 76% specificity, a median of roughly 6.4 months before onset. Sample size was not statistically predetermined, and investigators were not blinded to group allocation.

The TCR beta CDR3 regions were amplified from the RNA transcripts. The TCR CDR3 was subjected to a first round of RT-PCR using the HTBI primer set and the Qiagen OneStep RT-PCR kit. Libraries were constructed in a second round of multiplex PCR, after which size selection and purification were carried out. Libraries were sequenced paired-end with 100 bp reads on an Illumina HiSeq2000. The original pipeline was this. Raw data were processed with SOAPnuke, discarding reads with adapters, uncalled bases, mean Phred below 15, or no exact constant-primer or identifier match. COPE v1.2.5 was used to merge the high-quality paired reads, and each unique nucleotide sequence was defined as a clonotype. MiTCR v1.1 was used to align clonotypes to the IMGT TRBV, TRBD and TRBJ reference segments. Only V-J combinations with frequency above 0.0001, covering about 99% of repertoires, were analysed. The TCS score was defined as the ratio of F50 (clonal expansion) to E x V (chaos), calculated using BLOSUM62-based TCRdist between CDR3 peptides within each V-J. Welch's t-statistics and random forest reduced several hundred V-J features to around 14, which were used in a naive Bayes classifier (R e1071). Through fastp at Q25 and MiXCR, TCRdb rebuilt clones from the public reads, retaining in-frame beta chains. Rows merge per CDR3 protein into single entries with the most common DNA and genes. These V and J calls originate from TCRdb's pipeline instead of the authors' own analysis. The sample table contains over 300,000 distinct CDR3 sequences; only one count was recorded for roughly an eighth of them. The top ten constitute almost 35% of the sample.

This clonotype was found many times. There is no known antigen for this receptor. No base quality information exists; no much larger clone differs at one position. Ophthalmopathy patients had moderately to severely active disease, with a Clinical Activity Score of 3 or more, a NOSPECS grade of 4 or more, and a disease duration of less than 3 months. Exclusion was applied to patients with uncontrolled infections, other autoimmune diseases, pregnancy or lactation. Diagnoses relied on clinical symptoms, serum thyroxine and TRAb, thyroid ultrasound and orbital computed tomography. PBMCs were isolated from about 9.1 ml of fresh peripheral blood by Ficoll-Paque density gradient centrifugation. Total RNA was extracted using Trizol reagent, and RNA quality was assessed on an Agilent 2100 Bioanalyzer. Germline trimming: 3 bases from V, 3 bases from J; junction bases outside gene matches: 5. The CDR3 covers 14 residues, taking in both the cysteine and the phenylalanine. Kept here is only the CDR3 DNA, which spans 42 bases and is read in frame from base 1. As encoded in the germline V gene (reference sequence), CDR1 is DFQATT while CDR2 is SNEGSKA.

The specimen was blood. This sequence uses TRBV20-1 and TRBJ2-7; the central 10 bases match TRBD1. The TCR was taken from a woman aged 40 to 50 with Graves' ophthalmopathy. The sequenced DNA is TGCAGTGCTAGGGCTGGGACAGGGGTCTACGAGCAGTACTTC. This gives the protein CSARAGTGVYEQYF.